The next 28 T cell receptor beta chains were all read from a single sample in a study of T cells in Graves' hyperthyroidism and ophthalmopathy. Researchers amplified the TCR beta CDR3 regions from RNA transcripts. With the HTBI primer set, the TCR CDR3 went through a first round of RT-PCR. TCRdb re-analysed the multiplex PCR reads in MiXCR, keeping a single row per CDR3 protein. The profile shows 250,000 to 300,000 distinct CDR3 sequences, about a sixth of them singletons. The specimen sequenced was blood. All receptors come from a woman between 55 and 75 years old with Graves' ophthalmopathy.

As for this clonotype: This may stem from a read error, because a much larger clone lies one nucleotide away. J is TRBJ1-1 and V is TRBV11-2; D gene unclear. The CDR3 runs to 13 residues. V dropped 5 bases and J dropped 5 bases, with 12 bases sitting between them. CDR1 is SGHAT and CDR2 is FQNNGV in the germline V gene. The CDR3 sequence is CASSHGMRTEAFF. For the CDR3, the DNA is TGTGCCAGCAGCCATGGGATGAGAACTGAAGCTTTCTTT.

The gene calls are TRBV28 and TRBJ1-4; 7 bases are a match to TRBD1. The CDR3 sequence is 15 residues long. V trimming: 1 base; J trimming: 5 bases; junction bases outside the gene matches: 4. CDR1 MDHEN and CDR2 SYDVKM come from the germline V gene. The CDR3 loop reads CASSLSGQPNEKLFF. CDR3 nucleotides: TGTGCCAGCAGTTTATCGGGACAGCCCAATGAAAAACTGTTTTTT.

This clonotype was seen repeatedly, ten times or more. V and J are TRBV6-2 or TRBV6-3 and TRBJ2-6; TRBD2 matches 7 bases. With 5 bases clipped from V and 2 bases from J, the junction kept 3 bases outside the gene matches. The length of the CDR3 is 15 residues. Looked up from germline, CDR1 is MNHEY and CDR2 is SVGEGT. Here the CDR3 DNA reads TGTGCCAGCAGTATCGGGGGGACTGGGGCCAACGTCCTGACTTTC. Translating it yields CASSIGGTGANVLTF.

The sample holds many counts of this clonotype. The gene calls are TRBV11-2 and TRBJ2-1; no definite D call. Germline CDR1 reads SGHAT; CDR2 reads FQNNGV. V shed 2 bases and J shed 2 bases, with 7 bases lying between them. The CDR3 contains 14 residues. The DNA of the CDR3 is TGTGCCAGCAGCTTATCGCCTCCCTACAATGAGCAGTTCTTC. Protein: CASSLSPPYNEQFF.

This clonotype has at least ten counts. J is TRBJ1-2 and V is TRBV7-9; TRBD1 aligns across 9 bases. Germline CDR1 is SEHNR and CDR2 is FQNEAQ (reference sequence). With V trimmed by 4 bases and J by 7 bases, 10 bases remained unmatched. This CDR3 is 15 amino acids long. CDR3 DNA sequence: TGTGCCAGCAGCTCCCGGGACAGGGTTCTATCTGGCTACACCTTC. It is translated as CASSSRDRVLSGYTF.

This clonotype has ten or more counts. This chain uses TRBV28 with TRBJ2-7; a weak D match, TRBD2 (5 bases). Trimming removed 2 bases from V and 1 base from J, with 12 bases in between. The CDR3 runs 15 residues. Germline loops: CDR1 MDHEN, CDR2 SYDVKM. The CDR3 region has the DNA TGTGCCAGCAGTTTAGCCGGACTGAATTCCTACGAGCAGTACTTC. Translating gives CASSLAGLNSYEQYF. Full variable domain (missing parts from reference TRBV28 and TRBJ2-7): DVKVTQSSRYLVKRTGEKVFLECVQDMDHENMFWYRQDPGLGLRLIYFSYDVKMKEKGDIPEGYSVSREKKERFSLILESASTNQTSMYLCASSLAGLNSYEQYFGPGTRLTVT.

This clonotype was counted at least ten times. The chain has TRBV10-1 and TRBJ1-5; D gene uncertain. The CDR3 is 13 amino acids. Trimming stripped 0 bases from V and 5 bases from J, with 5 bases between. Germline V CDR1 and CDR2: WNHNN, SYGVQD (reference sequence). In DNA, the CDR3 is TGCGCCAGCAGTGAGTCGACCTATCAGCCCCAGCATTTT. Protein sequence: CASSESTYQPQHF.

This clonotype has a count of ten or more. This rearrangement joins TRBV28 to TRBJ1-1; D is undetermined. Per germline, CDR1 MDHEN and CDR2 SYDVKM. The germline V and J ends were trimmed by 0 bases and 10 bases, with 9 bases remaining between them. The CDR3 spans 12 residues. The CDR3 loop reads CASSLWTGGAFF. In nucleotides, the CDR3 is TGTGCCAGCAGTTTATGGACCGGAGGAGCTTTCTTT.

In its sample, this clonotype was seen many times. V gene TRBV11-2 combines with J gene TRBJ2-7; 8 bases agree with TRBD1. The CDR3 totals 15 residues. Germline-derived CDR1 and CDR2 are SGHAT and FQNNGV. Trimming cost V 5 bases and J 0 bases; bases outside gene matches: 6. The CDR3 nucleotides read TGTGCCAGCAGCCGAGGACAGGGTGTCTCCTACGAGCAGTACTTC. Translation: CASSRGQGVSYEQYF. Complete variable domain (other parts from reference TRBV11-2 and TRBJ2-7): EAGVAQSPRYKIIEKRQSVAFWCNPISGHATLYWYQQILGQGPKLLIQFQNNGVVDDSQLPKDRFSAERLKGVDSTLKIQPAKLEDSAVYLCASSRGQGVSYEQYFGPGTRLTVT.

This clonotype was counted ten times or more. Here the CDR3 DNA reads TGCGCCAGCAGCTTGGCCTGGGCAGGCTCCTACGAGCAGTACTTC. Protein: CASSLAWAGSYEQYF. The chain recombines TRBV5-1 with TRBJ2-7; D call uncertain. Trimming pared 0 bases from V and 0 bases from J, leaving 10 bases between. The CDR3 extends over 15 amino acids. Germline V lookup: CDR1 SGHRS, CDR2 YFSETQ.

For this clonotype: This could be a read error, since a much larger clone is one nucleotide away. The CDR3 sequence is CASILGSSYNEQSF. The CDR3 region has the DNA TGTGCCAGCATCCTCGGTAGCTCCTACAATGAGCAGTCCTTC. The V and J genes are TRBV6-2 or TRBV6-3 and TRBJ2-1; D unresolved. CDR1 is MNHEY, CDR2 SVGEGT, per germline. The CDR3 consists of 14 residues.

For this clonotype: Just one base apart from a much larger clone, this may be a read error. V gene TRBV7-2 combines with J gene TRBJ2-2; D is unresolved. Germline CDR1 is SGHTA and CDR2 is FQGNSA. There are 14 residues in the CDR3. CDR3 loop: CAGSLGLLSGELFF. CDR3 nucleotides: TGTGCCGGCAGCTTAGGGCTTCTGTCCGGGGAGCTGTTTTTT. Full variable domain (rest looked up from reference TRBV7-2 and TRBJ2-2): GAGVSQSPSNKVTEKGKDVELRCDPISGHTALYWYRQSLGQGLEFLIYFQGNSAPDKSGLPSDRFSAERTGGSVSTLTIQRTQQEDSAVYLCAGSLGLLSGELFFGEGSRLTVL.

This rearrangement joins TRBV4-1 to TRBJ2-1; 7 nucleotides agree with TRBD1. V trimming: 6 bases; J trimming: 4 bases; junction bases outside the gene matches: 6. Germline CDR1 and CDR2: MGHRA and YSYEKL. The CDR3 is 14 residues long. The CDR3 reads CASRKGQKYNEQFF. CDR3 sequence (DNA): TGCGCCAGCAGGAAGGGACAGAAATACAATGAGCAGTTCTTC.

Points on this clonotype: At one boundary the junction diverges from the germline segment, which might be a read error. The chain is built from TRBV5-6 and TRBJ2-7, with TRBD1 identical over 7 bases. CDR1 and CDR2 from the germline V gene are SGHDT and YYEEEE. This CDR3 spans 15 amino acids. CDR3 in amino acids: CASQGYGRGNYEQHF. The CDR3 DNA sequence: TGTGCCAGCCAGGGGTACGGCAGGGGGAACTACGAGCAGCACTTC.

This clonotype was seen repeatedly, ten times or more. The rearrangement joins TRBV4-2 to TRBJ2-2; TRBD1 matches at 8 bases. CDR3 size: 16 residues. Germline CDR1 LGHNA, CDR2 YNFKEQ. Trimming took 3 bases from V and 1 from J; bases not matched to a gene: 4. CDR3 sequence: CASSHAGTGNTGELFF. The CDR3 coding sequence is TGTGCCAGCAGCCATGCCGGGACAGGGAACACCGGGGAGCTGTTTTTT.

V and J are TRBV5-4 and TRBJ1-2; 7 bases line up with TRBD1. The V and J ends lost 0 bases and 6 bases, in that order; junction bases with no gene match: 11. Germline CDR1 is SGHNT and CDR2 is YYREEE (reference sequence). CDR3 size: 16 residues. The CDR3 sequence is CASSLVFPGGRHGYTF. Here the CDR3 DNA reads TGTGCCAGCAGCTTGGTTTTTCCAGGGGGAAGGCATGGCTACACCTTC.

A note on this clonotype: A much more abundant neighbour one base away suggests this may be a read error. The J gene is TRBJ2-1, the V gene TRBV9; 7 bases agree with TRBD2. Gene TRBJ2-7 matches the end of the DNA better, so the J call may be wrong. Germline CDR1 is SGDLS and CDR2 is YYNGEE. The CDR3 has 16 amino acids. The CDR3: CASSVVSGNSYNEQYF. CDR3 sequence (DNA): TGTGCCAGCAGCGTAGTAAGCGGGAACTCCTACAATGAGCAGTACTTC.

This clonotype was found many times. The chain has TRBV27 and TRBJ1-1; TRBD1 is a possible D gene (5 bases). Germline-derived CDR1 and CDR2 are MNHEY and SMNVEV (reference sequence). V shed 5 bases and J shed 4 bases, with 14 bases lying between them. The CDR3 consists of 14 residues. The CDR3 nucleotides read TGTGCCAGCAGTGGGGCGAGTGAGGGCACTGAAGCTTTCTTT. This encodes CASSGASEGTEAFF.

This clonotype was detected only once. A much larger clone lies one base from this, so it may be a read error. This chain links TRBV7-2 with TRBJ2-7; 8 positions match TRBD2. CDR3 length equals 14 residues. V lost 6 bases, J lost 7 bases, and 11 bases stayed unmatched. The germline gives CDR1 SGHTA, CDR2 FQGNSA. The CDR3 reads CASRRAGAKDEQYF. In nucleotides, the CDR3 is TGTGCCAGCAGACGAGCGGGGGCAAAGGATGAGCAGTACTTC.

About this clonotype itself: A much larger clone differs from this one at a single base, so this may be a read error. Because the CDR3 is missing its conserved closing phenylalanine or tryptophan, this is likely a read error. This chain connects TRBV20-1 to TRBJ2-7; possible D gene TRBD1, 7 bases. Germline CDR1 DFQATT, CDR2 SNEGSKA (reference sequence). CDR3 length: 13 residues. V gave up 6 bases and J gave up 3 bases, with 15 bases separating them. In nucleotides, the CDR3 is TGCAGTGCGCCGGACAGGACTAACTACGAGCAGTACTCC. This gives the protein CSAPDRTNYEQYS.

In its sample, this clonotype was seen many times. This sequence joins TRBV20-1 and TRBJ2-5; D not certain. There are 13 residues in the CDR3. Germline CDR1 and CDR2: DFQATT and SNEGSKA (reference sequence). The germline V and J ends were trimmed by 2 bases and 0 bases, with 7 bases remaining between them. The CDR3 reads CSARWGYQETQYF. The CDR3 DNA reads TGCAGTGCTAGATGGGGTTACCAAGAGACCCAGTACTTC.

Comments on this clonotype: This may arise from a read error, as a much more abundant clone is one base away. The conserved phenylalanine or tryptophan is not found at the CDR3 terminus, so this likely reflects a read error. The chain uses TRBV2 and TRBJ1-6; TRBD1 might be the D (5 bases). Between the trimmed V and J ends, which lost 7 bases and 10 bases, there was a span of 17 bases. CDR3 length: 14 residues. Germline V gene data show CDR1 as SNHLY and CDR2 as FYNNEI. The CDR3 here is CASTGGWRDSPLHL. In DNA form, the CDR3 reads TGTGCCAGCACCGGGGGGTGGAGAGACTCACCCCTCCACCTT.

This clonotype appeared many times. A clone one base away is much larger, so this may be a read error. This chain links TRBV10-3 with TRBJ2-7, with D unclear. The germline V and J ends were trimmed by 6 bases and 1 base, with 4 bases remaining between them. Germline values: CDR1 ENHRY, CDR2 SYGVKD. This CDR3 contains 11 residues. The CDR3 DNA reads TGTGCCATCAGCAGTTCCTACGAGCAGTACTTC. Residues: CAISSSYEQYF.

This clonotype was counted ten times or more. J is TRBJ2-1 and V is TRBV7-7, with D perhaps assigned TRBD1 or TRBD2 (5 bases each). CDR1 SSHAT and CDR2 FNYEAQ come from the germline V gene (reference sequence). The CDR3 runs to 15 residues. CDR3 region: CASSRAGVSYNEQFF. CDR3 coding DNA: TGTGCTAGCTCCAGGGCGGGTGTATCCTACAATGAGCAGTTCTTC.

V gene TRBV12-3 or TRBV12-4 combines with J gene TRBJ2-5; no clear D. The CDR3 covers 15 residues. V lost 2 bases to trimming and J lost 1 base, with 11 bases between them. CDR3 coding DNA: TGTGCCAGCAGTTTACTACGGCAGCTCCAAGAGACCCAGTACTTC. Translation gives CASSLLRQLQETQYF.

This clonotype showed up many times. CDR3 DNA sequence: TGTGCCAGCAGTCCCGACTGGCCCCGCTACAATGAGCAGTTCTTC. This encodes CASSPDWPRYNEQFF. The V call is TRBV28, the J call TRBJ2-1; D call uncertain. V was trimmed by 5 bases and J by 3 bases, leaving 14 bases between them. Per germline, CDR1 MDHEN and CDR2 SYDVKM. CDR3 length equals 15 residues.

The gene calls are TRBV20-1 and TRBJ2-7; 10 bases match TRBD2. CDR1 and CDR2 (germline): DFQATT, SNEGSKA (reference sequence). The CDR3 length is 14 residues. The V segment lost 5 bases and the J segment 5 bases; nucleotides outside the gene matches: 9. This chain's CDR3 is CSALAPGLANEQYF. CDR3 DNA: TGCAGTGCTCTCGCTCCGGGACTAGCGAACGAGCAGTACTTC.

This chain connects TRBV15 to TRBJ2-2; 9 bases match TRBD1. The germline V gene encodes CDR1 LNHNV and CDR2 YYDKDF (reference sequence). Trimming at V came to 3 bases and at J to 3 bases, leaving 2 bases not matched to a gene. The CDR3 consists of 15 residues. The CDR3 nucleotides read TGTGCCACCAGCAGGGACAGGGGTGACACCGGGGAGCTGTTTTTT. This translates into CATSRDRGDTGELFF.